This TCR beta chain was identified in a study of blood T cell repertoires in COVID-19. Study overall: Samples came from the United States, Italy and Spain, spanning acute and convalescent COVID-19. T cells, B-cell-depleted T cells, or PBMCs provided the cDNA or gDNA that served as material.

The authors' processing: The assay estimated nucleated cells by amplifying reference gene primers. The method was immunoSEQ multiplex PCR; TCRdb's version includes in-frame clones alone and lacks a portion of them. Clone size and the V and J calls come from that table; the DNA yielded D and trimming. The table lists fewer than 70,000 clones, 85% of them singletons. With 2 bases clipped from V and 10 bases from J, the junction kept 11 bases outside the gene matches. The CDR3 runs 15 residues. Germline values: CDR1 SGHRS, CDR2 YFSETQ. This clone was counted a few times. V is TRBV5-1 and J is TRBJ2-1; 8 nucleotides agree with TRBD1. Material for sequencing was peripheral blood. The receptor was derived from a man between 45 and 60 years old with acute or convalescent COVID-19. In nucleotides, the CDR3 is TGCGCCAGCAGCTTAGCTCCTCGGACAGGGAACGAGCAGTTCTTC. Amino acid sequence: CASSLAPRTGNEQFF.